This TCR beta chain appears in the sequencing data of a study of tumor-infiltrating lymphocytes in primary liver carcinoma. Study information: There were roughly 3.5 to 7.13 million productive TCRbeta reads per sample, a yield similar across tissue types. Broader study findings: Tumors carried a top-250-clone fraction significantly exceeding that of blood (p = 0.039).

With regard to this clonotype: Its antigen remains unidentified.

Blood RNA originated from unsorted whole blood, with germline DNA additionally extracted. Patients had chronic HBV infection and were treatment-naive. CDR1 and CDR2 (germline): MGHRA, YSYEKL. This CDR3 is built from 14 residues. Trimming left V 1 base short and J 6 bases short, with 10 bases between. Researchers generated TCR beta cDNA from approximately 500 ng of total RNA, relying on a constant-region primer. Modified slightly, ARM-PCR produced TCR beta libraries over three nested multiplex PCR rounds. It was with TRBV1-TRBV30 forward primers and a C-beta reverse primer that the first two PCR rounds were run, at about 10 cycles each. TCRdb reanalysed the multiplex PCR reads using MiXCR and keeps one entry per CDR3 protein. In the table there are around 330,000 distinct CDR3 sequences, 55% to 65% of which are singletons.

This sequence was found in a man aged 35 to 55 with primary liver carcinoma and hepatitis B virus infection. The chain is built from TRBV4-1 and TRBJ2-1; D gene unclear. The specimen was peripheral blood. The CDR3 reads CASSQGHGANEQFF. CDR3 DNA: TGCGCCAGCAGCCAAGGGCATGGTGCCAATGAGCAGTTCTTC.